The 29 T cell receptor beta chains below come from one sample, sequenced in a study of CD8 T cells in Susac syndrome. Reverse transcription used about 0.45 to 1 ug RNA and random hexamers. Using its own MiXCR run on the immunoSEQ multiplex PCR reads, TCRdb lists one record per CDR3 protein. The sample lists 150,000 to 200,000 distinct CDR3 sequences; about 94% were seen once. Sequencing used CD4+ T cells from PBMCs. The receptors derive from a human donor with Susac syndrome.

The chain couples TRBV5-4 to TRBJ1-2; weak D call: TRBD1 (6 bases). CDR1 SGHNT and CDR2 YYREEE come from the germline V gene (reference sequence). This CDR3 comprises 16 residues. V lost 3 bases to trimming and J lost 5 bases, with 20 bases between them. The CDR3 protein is CASSSSLAQGLYGYTF. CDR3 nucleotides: TGTGCCAGCAGCTCAAGTTTAGCACAGGGTTTATATGGCTACACCTTC. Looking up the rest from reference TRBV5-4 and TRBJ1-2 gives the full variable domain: ETGVTQSPTHLIKTRGQQVTLRCSSQSGHNTVSWYQQALGQGPQFIFQYYREEENGRGNFPPRFSGLQFPNYSSELNVNALELDDSALYLCASSSSLAQGLYGYTFGSGTRLTVV.

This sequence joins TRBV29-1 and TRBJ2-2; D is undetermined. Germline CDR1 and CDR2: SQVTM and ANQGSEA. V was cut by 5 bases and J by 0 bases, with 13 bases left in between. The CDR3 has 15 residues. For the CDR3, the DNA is TGCAGCGTTTCCCCCTTGTCGGCGAACACCGGGGAGCTGTTTTTT. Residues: CSVSPLSANTGELFF.

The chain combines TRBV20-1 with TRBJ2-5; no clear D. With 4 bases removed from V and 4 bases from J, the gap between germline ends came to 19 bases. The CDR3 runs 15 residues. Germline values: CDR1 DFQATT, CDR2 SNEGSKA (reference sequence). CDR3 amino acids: CSATMSRLLPETQYF. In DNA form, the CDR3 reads TGCAGTGCTACCATGAGCCGGTTGTTACCAGAGACCCAGTACTTC.

The CDR3, as DNA: TGTGCCAGCAGCTCCGGGACAACGAATTCGCGGAATGAAGCTTTCTTT. It translates to CASSSGTTNSRNEAFF. The V gene is TRBV7-3, the J gene TRBJ1-1; a possible D gene is TRBD1 (6 bases). The CDR3 totals 16 residues. Germline values: CDR1 SGHTA, CDR2 FQGTGA. V was cut by 4 bases and J by 7 bases, with 22 bases left in between. The complete variable domain, with remaining parts taken from reference TRBV7-3 and TRBJ1-1, reads GAGVSQTPSNKVTEKGKYVELRCDPISGHTALYWYRQSLGQGPEFLIYFQGTGAADDSGLPNDRFFAVRPEGSVSTLKIQRTERGDSAVYLCASSSGTTNSRNEAFFGQGTRLTVV.

CDR3 nucleotides: TGTGCCAGCAGCTTGAGGCTAGCGGGGGGCCCGAGAGATACGCAGTATTTT. Protein: CASSLRLAGGPRDTQYF. J is TRBJ2-3 and V is TRBV5-4; 11 nucleotides agree with TRBD2. This CDR3 has 17 residues. Germline loops: CDR1 SGHNT, CDR2 YYREEE (reference sequence). With V trimmed by 1 base and J by 5 bases, 9 bases remained unmatched.

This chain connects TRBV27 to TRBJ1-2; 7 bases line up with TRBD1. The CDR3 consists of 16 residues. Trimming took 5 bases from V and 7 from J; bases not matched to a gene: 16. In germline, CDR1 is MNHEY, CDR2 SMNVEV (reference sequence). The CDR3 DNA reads TGTGCCAGCAGTGCCCGCCTACGACAGGGTTCCGGTGGCTACACCTTC. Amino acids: CASSARLRQGSGGYTF.

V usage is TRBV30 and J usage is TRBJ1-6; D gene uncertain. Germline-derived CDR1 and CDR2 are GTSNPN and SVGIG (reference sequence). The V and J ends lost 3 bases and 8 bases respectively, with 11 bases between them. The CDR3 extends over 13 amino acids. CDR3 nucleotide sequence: TGTGCCTGGAGCCCAACTGGGTATTCACCCCTCCACTTT. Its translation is CAWSPTGYSPLHF.

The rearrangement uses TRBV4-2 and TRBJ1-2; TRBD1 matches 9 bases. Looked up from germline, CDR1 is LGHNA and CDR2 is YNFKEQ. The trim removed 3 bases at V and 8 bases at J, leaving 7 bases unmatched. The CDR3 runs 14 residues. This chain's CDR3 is CASSHPDRGKGYTF. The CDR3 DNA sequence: TGTGCCAGCAGCCATCCCGACAGGGGGAAAGGCTACACCTTC.

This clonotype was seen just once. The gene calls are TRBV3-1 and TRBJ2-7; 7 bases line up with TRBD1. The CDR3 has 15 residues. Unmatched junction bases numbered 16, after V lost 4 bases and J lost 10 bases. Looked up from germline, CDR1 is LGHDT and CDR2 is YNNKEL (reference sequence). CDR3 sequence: CASSRRGARQGPQYF. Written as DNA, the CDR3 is TGTGCCAGCAGCCGCCGTGGAGCCCGACAGGGACCCCAGTACTTC.

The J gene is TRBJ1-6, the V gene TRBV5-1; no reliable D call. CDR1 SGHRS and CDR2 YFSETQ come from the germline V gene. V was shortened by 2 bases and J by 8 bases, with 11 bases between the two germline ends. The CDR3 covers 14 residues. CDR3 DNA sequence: TGCGCCAGCAGCTTCATGGGGAAGGATTCACCCCTCCACTTT. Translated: CASSFMGKDSPLHF. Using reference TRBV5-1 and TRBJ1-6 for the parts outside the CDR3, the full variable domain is KAGVTQTPRYLIKTRGQQVTLSCSPISGHRSVSWYQQTPGQGLQFLFEYFSETQRNKGNFPGRFSGRQFSNSRSEMNVSTLELGDSALYLCASSFMGKDSPLHFGNGTRLTVT.

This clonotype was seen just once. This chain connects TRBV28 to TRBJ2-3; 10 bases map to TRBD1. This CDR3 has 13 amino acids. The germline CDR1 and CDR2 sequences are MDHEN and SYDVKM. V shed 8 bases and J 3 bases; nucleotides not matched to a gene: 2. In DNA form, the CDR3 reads TGTGCCAGCGACAGGGGGCAGACAGATACGCAGTATTTT. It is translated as CASDRGQTDTQYF.

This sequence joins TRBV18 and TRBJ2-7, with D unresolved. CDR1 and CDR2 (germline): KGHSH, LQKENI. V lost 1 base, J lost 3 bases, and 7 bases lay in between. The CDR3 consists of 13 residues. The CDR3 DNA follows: TGTGCCAGCTCACCACGGCAGGACTACGAGCAGTACTTC. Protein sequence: CASSPRQDYEQYF.

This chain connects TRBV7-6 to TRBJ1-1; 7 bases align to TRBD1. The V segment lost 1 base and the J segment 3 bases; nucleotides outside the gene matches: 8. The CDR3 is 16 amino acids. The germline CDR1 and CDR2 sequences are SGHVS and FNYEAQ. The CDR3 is CASSLGQGGTDTEAFF. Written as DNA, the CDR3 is TGTGCCAGCAGCTTAGGGCAGGGGGGGACGGACACTGAAGCTTTCTTT.

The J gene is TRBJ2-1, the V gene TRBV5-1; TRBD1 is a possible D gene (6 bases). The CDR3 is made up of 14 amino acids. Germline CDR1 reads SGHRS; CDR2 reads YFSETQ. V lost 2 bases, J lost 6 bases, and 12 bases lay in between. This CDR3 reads CASSFPQGANEQFF. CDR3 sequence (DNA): TGCGCCAGCAGCTTTCCACAGGGAGCCAATGAGCAGTTCTTC.

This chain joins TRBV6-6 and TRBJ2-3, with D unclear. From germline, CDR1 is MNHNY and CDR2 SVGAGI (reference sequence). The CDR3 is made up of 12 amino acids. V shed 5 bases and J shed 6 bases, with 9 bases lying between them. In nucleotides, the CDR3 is TGTGCCAGCAGTCCCGCCTGGGATACGCAGTATTTT. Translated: CASSPAWDTQYF.

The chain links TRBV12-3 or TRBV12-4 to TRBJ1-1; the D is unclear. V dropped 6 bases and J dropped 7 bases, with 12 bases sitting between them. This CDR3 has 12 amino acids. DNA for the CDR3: TGTGCCAGCAGGTATAAAACAGTTGAAGCTTTCTTT. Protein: CASRYKTVEAFF.

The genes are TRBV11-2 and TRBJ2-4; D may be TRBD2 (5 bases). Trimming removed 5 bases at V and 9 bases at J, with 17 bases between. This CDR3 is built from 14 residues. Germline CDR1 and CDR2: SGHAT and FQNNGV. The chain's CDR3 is CASSPLTGNRIQYF. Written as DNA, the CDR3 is TGTGCCAGCAGCCCTTTGACCGGGAATCGCATTCAGTACTTC.

In DNA, the CDR3 is TGTGCCAGCAGCCACCTAGAGGGGGAGGTCGAGACCCAGTACTTC. This translates into CASSHLEGEVETQYF. The chain joins TRBV3-1 to TRBJ2-5; D tentatively fits TRBD1 or TRBD2 (6 bases each). This CDR3 is 15 amino acids long. The germline CDR1 and CDR2 sequences are LGHDT and YNNKEL (reference sequence). The V end lost 3 bases, the J end lost 5 bases, and 16 bases lay between the germline ends.

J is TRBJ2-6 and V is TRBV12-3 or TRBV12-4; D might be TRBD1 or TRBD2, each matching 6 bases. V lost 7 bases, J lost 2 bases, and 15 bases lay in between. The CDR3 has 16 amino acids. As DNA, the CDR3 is TGTGCCAGCACCTTCGGGGGCGAGACTGGGGCCAACGTCCTGACTTTC. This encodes CASTFGGETGANVLTF.

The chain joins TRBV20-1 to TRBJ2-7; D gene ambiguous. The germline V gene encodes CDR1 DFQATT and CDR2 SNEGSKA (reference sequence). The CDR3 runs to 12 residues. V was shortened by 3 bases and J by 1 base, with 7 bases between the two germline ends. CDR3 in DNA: TGCAGTGCTAGTGTTGCATCCTACGAGCAGTACTTC. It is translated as CSASVASYEQYF.

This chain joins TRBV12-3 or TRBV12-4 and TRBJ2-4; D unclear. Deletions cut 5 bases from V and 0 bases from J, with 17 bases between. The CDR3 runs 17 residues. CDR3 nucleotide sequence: TGTGCCAGCAGTAATAAGTTAAGTAGGGAAGCCAAAAACATTCAGTACTTC. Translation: CASSNKLSREAKNIQYF.

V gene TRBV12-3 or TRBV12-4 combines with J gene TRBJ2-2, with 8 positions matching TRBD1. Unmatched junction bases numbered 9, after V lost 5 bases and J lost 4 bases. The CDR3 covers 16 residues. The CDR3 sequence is CASSIPGQVATGELFF. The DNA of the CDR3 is TGTGCCAGCAGTATCCCGGGACAGGTGGCCACCGGGGAGCTGTTTTTT.

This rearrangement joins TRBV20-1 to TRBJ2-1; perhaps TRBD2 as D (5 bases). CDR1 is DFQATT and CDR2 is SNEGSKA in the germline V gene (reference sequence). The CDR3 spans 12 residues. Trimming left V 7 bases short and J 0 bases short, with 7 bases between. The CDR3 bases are TGCAGTGGGAGGAGCTCCTACAATGAGCAGTTCTTC. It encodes CSGRSSYNEQFF.

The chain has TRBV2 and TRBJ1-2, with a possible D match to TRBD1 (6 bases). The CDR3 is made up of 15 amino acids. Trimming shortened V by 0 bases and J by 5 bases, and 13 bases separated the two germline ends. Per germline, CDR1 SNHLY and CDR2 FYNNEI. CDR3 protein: CASSEATDSGYGYTF. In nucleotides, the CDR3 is TGTGCCAGCAGTGAAGCGACGGACAGCGGGTATGGCTACACCTTC.

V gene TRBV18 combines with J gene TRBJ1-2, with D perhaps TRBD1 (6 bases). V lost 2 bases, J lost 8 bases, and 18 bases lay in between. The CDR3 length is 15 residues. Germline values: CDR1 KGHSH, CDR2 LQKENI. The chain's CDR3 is CASSPRQDTLEGYTF. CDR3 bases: TGTGCCAGCTCACCAAGACAGGACACCTTAGAGGGCTACACCTTC.

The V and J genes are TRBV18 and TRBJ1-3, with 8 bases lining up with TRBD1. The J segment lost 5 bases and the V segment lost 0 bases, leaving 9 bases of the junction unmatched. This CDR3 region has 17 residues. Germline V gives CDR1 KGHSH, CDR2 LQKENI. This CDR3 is CASSPPSGQAMRNTIYF. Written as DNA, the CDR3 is TGTGCCAGCTCACCACCGTCGGGACAGGCCATGCGAAACACCATATATTTT.

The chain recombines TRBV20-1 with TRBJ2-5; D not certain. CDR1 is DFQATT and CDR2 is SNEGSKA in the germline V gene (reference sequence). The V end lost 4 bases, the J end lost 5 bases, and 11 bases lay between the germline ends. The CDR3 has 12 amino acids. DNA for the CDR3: TGCAGTGCTAACCGCGAATGGGAGACCCAGTACTTC. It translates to CSANREWETQYF.

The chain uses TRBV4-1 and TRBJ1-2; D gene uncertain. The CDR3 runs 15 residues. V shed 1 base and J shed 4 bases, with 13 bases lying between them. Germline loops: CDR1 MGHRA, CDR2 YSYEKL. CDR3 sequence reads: CASSQGVTGAYGYTF. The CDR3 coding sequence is TGCGCCAGCAGCCAAGGGGTGACCGGCGCCTATGGCTACACCTTC.

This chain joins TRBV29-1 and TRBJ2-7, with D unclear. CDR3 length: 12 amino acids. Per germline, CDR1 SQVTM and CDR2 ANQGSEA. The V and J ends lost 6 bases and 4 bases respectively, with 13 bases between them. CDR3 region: CSVRKGYYEQYF. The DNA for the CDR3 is TGCAGCGTAAGGAAGGGCTATTACGAGCAGTACTTC.